Reported below is one T cell receptor (beta chain). Sequencing used immunoSEQ multiplex PCR; TCRdb keeps in-frame clones, though not all of them. The data contain roughly 500,000 clones, approximately 90% of them singletons. The sample comes from a study of blood T cell repertoires in COVID-19. Study-level information: Spain, Italy and the United States supplied samples that represented acute and convalescent COVID-19.

Germline-derived CDR1 and CDR2 are SGHDT and YYEEEE. V shed 2 bases, J shed 2 bases, and the junction held 3 bases outside the gene matches. The CDR3 extends over 15 amino acids. The cohort comprised adults aged roughly 18 to 90 years residing in about two dozen US areas. Participant-reported clinical history was the basis for cohort assignment. The sample taken for sequencing was PBMCs or T cells enriched from blood (not recorded which). This chain connects TRBV5-6 to TRBJ2-7; TRBD2 matches at 11 bases. This receptor was obtained from a middle-aged woman who had recovered from COVID-19. CDR3 protein: CASSFSLAGAYEQYF. The CDR3 DNA reads as TGTGCCAGCAGCTTTTCACTAGCGGGAGCCTACGAGCAGTACTTC.